This section outlines one T cell receptor (beta chain) sequence together with its context. CDR1 is LNHDA, CDR2 SQIVND, per germline (reference sequence). The CDR3 is 15 residues long. The V segment lost 3 bases and the J segment 4 bases; nucleotides outside the gene matches: 3. Original processing notes: Reference gene primer amplification gave nucleated cell count estimates. Sequencing was performed with immunoSEQ multiplex PCR; in TCRdb, only in-frame clones are kept and a portion is missing. V and J calls and clone size are copied from that table; D and trimming were computed from the DNA. The table records 120,000 or so clones, 85% of them present only once. This entry is derived from a study of blood T cell repertoires in COVID-19. Study at large: Samples of COVID-19 (acute and convalescent) were obtained from the United States, Italy and Spain.

Sequenced: peripheral blood. This receptor was identified in an elderly man with active or convalescent COVID-19. The gene calls are TRBV19 and TRBJ1-2; TRBD1 matches 12 bases. The CDR3 DNA reads as TGTGCCAGTAGTATCGGGACAGGGGGCGTCTATGGCTACACCTTC. It codes for CASSIGTGGVYGYTF. Complete variable domain (other parts from reference TRBV19 and TRBJ1-2): DGGITQSPKYLFRKEGQNVTLSCEQNLNHDAMYWYRQDPGQGLRLIYYSQIVNDFQKGDIAEGYSVSREKKESFPLTVTSAQKNPTAFYLCASSIGTGGVYGYTFGSGTRLTVV.